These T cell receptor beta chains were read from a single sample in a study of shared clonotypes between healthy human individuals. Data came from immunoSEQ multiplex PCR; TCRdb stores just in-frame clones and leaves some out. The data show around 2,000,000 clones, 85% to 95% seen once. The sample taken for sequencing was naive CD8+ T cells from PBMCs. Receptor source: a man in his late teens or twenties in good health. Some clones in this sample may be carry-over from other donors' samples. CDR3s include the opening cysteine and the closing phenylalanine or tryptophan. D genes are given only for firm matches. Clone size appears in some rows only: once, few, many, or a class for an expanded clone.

CDR3 protein: CASTQSDSSVNEQFF; CDR3 length: 15; D gene: .; V gene: TRBV28; clone size: .
CDR3 protein: CATSGTSGLPNEQFF; CDR3 length: 15; D gene: TRBD2; V gene: TRBV15; clone size: .
CDR3 protein: CASRLQPGELFF; CDR3 length: 12; D gene: .; V gene: TRBV7-9; clone size: .
CDR3 protein: CASSSSGTGVYQPQHF; CDR3 length: 16; D gene: TRBD1; V gene: TRBV13; clone size: .
CDR3 protein: CASSDTQGMYTEAFF; CDR3 length: 15; D gene: .; V gene: TRBV9; clone size: few
CDR3 protein: CASSYGQGGFTDTQYF; CDR3 length: 16; D gene: .; V gene: TRBV6-5; clone size: .
CDR3 protein: CASSTRQGSYEQYF; CDR3 length: 14; D gene: TRBD1; V gene: TRBV7-2; clone size: .
CDR3 protein: CASSTPTSGRVGGNEQFF; CDR3 length: 18; D gene: TRBD2; V gene: TRBV5-1; clone size: .
CDR3 protein: CASSYSMGRAYEQYF; CDR3 length: 15; D gene: .; V gene: TRBV6-5; clone size: .
CDR3 protein: CAWSVQGWGQPQHF; CDR3 length: 14; D gene: .; V gene: TRBV30; clone size: .
CDR3 protein: CASSYGQGPYEQYF; CDR3 length: 14; D gene: TRBD1; V gene: TRBV5-4; clone size: .
CDR3 protein: CTSSLQGQGIYEQYF; CDR3 length: 15; D gene: TRBD1; V gene: TRBV5-6; clone size: once
CDR3 protein: CASSLVRGAGNTIYF; CDR3 length: 15; D gene: .; V gene: TRBV7-8; clone size: .
CDR3 protein: CASSLLGTSVYNEQFF; CDR3 length: 16; D gene: TRBD2; V gene: TRBV14; clone size: .
CDR3 protein: CASRPTGSNQPQHF; CDR3 length: 14; D gene: .; V gene: TRBV27; clone size: once
CDR3 protein: CASSPRASGRAGETQYF; CDR3 length: 17; D gene: TRBD2; V gene: TRBV7-9; clone size: .
CDR3 protein: CASSQPGQGSYEQYF; CDR3 length: 15; D gene: TRBD1; V gene: TRBV4-1; clone size: .
CDR3 protein: CASSDSPGQGRETQYF; CDR3 length: 16; D gene: TRBD1; V gene: TRBV6-4; clone size: .
CDR3 protein: CASSLTTRLQETQYF; CDR3 length: 15; D gene: .; V gene: TRBV7-9; clone size: .
CDR3 protein: CASSPGPTVTYNEQFF; CDR3 length: 16; D gene: .; V gene: TRBV5-1; clone size: .
CDR3 protein: CASSSGWGNQPQHF; CDR3 length: 14; D gene: .; V gene: TRBV25-1; clone size: .
CDR3 protein: CASSVIGTSSYEQYF; CDR3 length: 15; D gene: .; V gene: TRBV6-1; clone size: once
CDR3 protein: CASRGSGQTNSNQPQHF; CDR3 length: 17; D gene: TRBD1; V gene: TRBV6-4; clone size: .
CDR3 protein: CASSLGGRGNQPQHF; CDR3 length: 15; D gene: .; V gene: TRBV28; clone size: .
CDR3 protein: CASSVDNDWAYEQYF; CDR3 length: 15; D gene: .; V gene: TRBV9; clone size: .
CDR3 protein: CASSPGFGGYEQYF; CDR3 length: 14; D gene: .; V gene: TRBV4-1; clone size: .
CDR3 protein: CASIVTSGTSGRLAKNIQYF; CDR3 length: 20; D gene: TRBD2; V gene: TRBV2; clone size: .
CDR3 protein: CASSQDGRPSGRSYNEQFF; CDR3 length: 19; D gene: TRBD2; V gene: TRBV4-3; clone size: .
CDR3 protein: CASSYDSRWGRLMNTEAFF; CDR3 length: 19; D gene: .; V gene: TRBV5-1; clone size: .
CDR3 protein: CASSQGTGRFNEQFF; CDR3 length: 15; D gene: TRBD1; V gene: TRBV28; clone size: few
CDR3 protein: CASSLDGQGVYGETQYF; CDR3 length: 17; D gene: .; V gene: TRBV5-1; clone size: .
CDR3 protein: CASSALAGANTGELFF; CDR3 length: 16; D gene: TRBD2; V gene: TRBV9; clone size: .
CDR3 protein: CASSPPSSIGTGELFF; CDR3 length: 16; D gene: .; V gene: TRBV7-9; clone size: .
CDR3 protein: CASSVAWLAGVDEQFF; CDR3 length: 16; D gene: TRBD2; V gene: TRBV9; clone size: .
CDR3 protein: CSVNSANTGELFF; CDR3 length: 13; D gene: .; V gene: TRBV29-1; clone size: .
CDR3 protein: CASSSRTGNTEAFF; CDR3 length: 14; D gene: TRBD1; V gene: TRBV7-2; clone size: .
CDR3 protein: CATDGNNEGIQYF; CDR3 length: 13; D gene: .; V gene: TRBV28; clone size: .
CDR3 protein: CSVATTGPTEAFF; CDR3 length: 13; D gene: .; V gene: TRBV29-1; clone size: few
CDR3 protein: CASSPPGGLLSGNTIYF; CDR3 length: 17; D gene: .; V gene: TRBV18; clone size: .
CDR3 protein: CASSLEEGWYTF; CDR3 length: 12; D gene: .; V gene: TRBV7-9; clone size: .
CDR3 protein: CASSFWTGVNTEAFF; CDR3 length: 15; D gene: TRBD1; V gene: TRBV5-1; clone size: .
CDR3 protein: CASSLPRTGGVGETQYF; CDR3 length: 17; D gene: TRBD1; V gene: TRBV7-9; clone size: .
CDR3 protein: CASNPGQAGQPQHF; CDR3 length: 14; D gene: TRBD1; V gene: TRBV10-2; clone size: .
CDR3 protein: CASSGLAADTQYF; CDR3 length: 13; D gene: TRBD2; V gene: TRBV5-6; clone size: .
CDR3 protein: CASSLGASLLKGNTGELFF; CDR3 length: 19; D gene: .; V gene: TRBV27; clone size: .
CDR3 protein: CASSLGGVGGDTEAFF; CDR3 length: 16; D gene: .; V gene: TRBV5-1; clone size: .
CDR3 protein: CASSGGQRSYNEQFF; CDR3 length: 15; D gene: .; V gene: TRBV7-8; clone size: .
CDR3 protein: CSAGTGGARGGYTF; CDR3 length: 14; D gene: TRBD1; V gene: TRBV29-1; clone size: .
CDR3 protein: CASSFFRSDSVYSNQPQHF; CDR3 length: 19; D gene: .; V gene: TRBV7-9; clone size: .
CDR3 protein: CAPSPLGWLYNSPLHF; CDR3 length: 16; D gene: .; V gene: TRBV5-8; clone size: .
CDR3 protein: CASSHPQAGETQYF; CDR3 length: 14; D gene: .; V gene: TRBV14; clone size: .
CDR3 protein: CASSPSDRGLGNTEAFF; CDR3 length: 17; D gene: TRBD1; V gene: TRBV27; clone size: .
CDR3 protein: CASSVVVRLAGGRRETQYF; CDR3 length: 19; D gene: TRBD2; V gene: TRBV9; clone size: .